This passage covers 31 T cell receptor beta chains from one sample sequenced in a study of blood T cell repertoires in COVID-19. Generated by immunoSEQ multiplex PCR, the TCRdb table keeps only in-frame clones and is missing some. The sample contains about 250,000 clones, approximately 81% of which appear only once. Sequenced sample: PBMCs or T cells enriched from blood (not recorded which). The receptors derive from a woman aged 50 to 65 who had been exposed to COVID-19.

V gene TRBV11-2 combines with J gene TRBJ1-2; D is ambiguous. Germline CDR1 is SGHAT and CDR2 is FQNNGV. There are 13 residues in the CDR3. V was pared by 3 bases and J by 4 bases, with 9 bases between. Here the CDR3 reads CASSLEVGYGYTF. The CDR3 DNA reads TGTGCCAGCAGCTTGGAGGTCGGCTATGGCTACACCTTC.

The V call is TRBV19, the J call TRBJ1-1; D ambiguous. The CDR3 has 13 residues. Deletions cut 10 bases from V and 0 bases from J, with 12 bases between. Per the germline V gene, CDR1 is LNHDA and CDR2 is SQIVND (reference sequence). The CDR3 nucleotides read TGTGCCACCAGTGGGCCGCTGAACACTGAAGCTTTCTTT. Amino acid sequence: CATSGPLNTEAFF.

CDR3 in amino acids: CASGFGAANTIYF. CDR3 bases: TGTGCCAGCGGATTCGGTGCGGCGAACACCATATATTTT. This chain uses TRBV28 with TRBJ1-3; no clear D. Germline assignment: CDR1 MDHEN and CDR2 SYDVKM. There are 13 residues in the CDR3. The V gene lost 8 bases and the J gene lost 7 bases, with 15 bases spanning the gap.

V is TRBV7-9 and J is TRBJ1-1; perhaps TRBD1 as D (6 bases). There are 16 residues in the CDR3. Trimming shortened V by 0 bases and J by 0 bases, and 11 bases separated the two germline ends. CDR1 is SEHNR, CDR2 FQNEAQ, per germline (reference sequence). CDR3 DNA: TGTGCCAGCAGCTTAGCGGGACACCTCATGAACACTGAAGCTTTCTTT. It translates to CASSLAGHLMNTEAFF.

The chain joins TRBV5-1 to TRBJ2-2; 11 bases align to TRBD2. The V segment lost 4 bases and the J segment 2 bases; nucleotides outside the gene matches: 4. The CDR3 covers 16 residues. Per germline, CDR1 SGHRS and CDR2 YFSETQ. This chain's CDR3 is CASSGTSGSNTGELFF. The CDR3 nucleotides read TGCGCCAGCAGCGGGACTAGCGGAAGCAACACCGGGGAGCTGTTTTTT.

V and J are TRBV24-1 and TRBJ1-2; D uncertain. Germline loops: CDR1 KGHDR, CDR2 SFDVKD. Deletions cut 0 bases from V and 2 bases from J, with 6 bases between. The CDR3 extends over 14 amino acids. This CDR3 is CATSDLGRNYGYTF. The CDR3 DNA reads TGTGCCACCAGTGATTTGGGCAGGAACTATGGCTACACCTTC.

The CDR3 region is CAISGGDSNQPQHF. The CDR3 DNA reads TGTGCCATCAGTGGGGGGGATAGCAATCAGCCCCAGCATTTT. The rearrangement links TRBV10-3 to TRBJ1-5, with a weak D call TRBD1 (5 bases). The CDR3 sequence is 14 residues long. From germline, CDR1 is ENHRY and CDR2 SYGVKD. Trimming took 4 bases from V and 0 from J, leaving 7 bases between them.

The CDR3 bases are TGTGCCAGCAGTGTCGGGACTTCCCCATCAGATACGCAGTATTTT. Translating it yields CASSVGTSPSDTQYF. The rearrangement joins TRBV2 to TRBJ2-3; tentatively, D is TRBD2 (6 bases). From germline, CDR1 is SNHLY and CDR2 FYNNEI. The CDR3 runs to 15 residues. The V end lost 4 bases, the J end lost 4 bases, and 15 bases lay between the germline ends.

The rearrangement uses TRBV10-3 and TRBJ2-1, with 10 bases fitting TRBD2. The ends lost 11 bases at V and 0 bases at J; junction bases unmatched: 4. This CDR3 region has 14 residues. Germline CDR1 is ENHRY and CDR2 is SYGVKD. The CDR3 DNA is TGTGCCGCTAGCGGGGGCAGCTCCTACAATGAGCAGTTCTTC. It encodes CAASGGSSYNEQFF.

The chain carries TRBV29-1 and TRBJ1-1, with TRBD1 as a possible D gene (6 bases). The CDR3 is 13 residues long. Germline CDR1 reads SQVTM; CDR2 reads ANQGSEA. Trimming removed 4 bases from V and 2 bases from J, with 11 bases in between. The chain's CDR3 is CSVGTGSNTEAFF. The CDR3 DNA reads as TGCAGCGTTGGTACAGGGTCAAACACTGAAGCTTTCTTT.

V usage is TRBV6-5 and J usage is TRBJ2-5, with no clear D. Per the germline V gene, CDR1 is MNHEY and CDR2 is SVGAGI. V lost 4 bases and J 7 bases, leaving 10 bases between the germline ends. This CDR3 spans 12 amino acids. CDR3: CASSSQDRTQYF. CDR3 sequence (DNA): TGTGCCAGCAGTTCCCAAGATAGGACCCAGTACTTC.

The chain combines TRBV19 with TRBJ1-2; D is uncertain. In germline, CDR1 is LNHDA, CDR2 SQIVND (reference sequence). CDR3 length equals 14 residues. V lost 1 base and J lost 4, with 10 bases in between. In DNA form, the CDR3 reads TGTGCCAGTAGTATAGCATACGGGAGCTATGGCTACACCTTC. Encoded protein: CASSIAYGSYGYTF.

This clone showed up just once. The V call is TRBV3-1 (or the pseudogene TRBV3-2), the J call TRBJ2-5, with 7 nucleotides matching TRBD2. The CDR3 is made up of 15 amino acids. Germline V gene sequence: CDR1 LGHDT, CDR2 YNNKEL (reference sequence). Unmatched junction bases numbered 6, after V lost 0 bases and J lost 5 bases. The CDR3 bases are TGTGCCAGCAGCCAAGACCTCGGGGGGAGGGAGACCCAGTACTTC. It is translated as CASSQDLGGRETQYF.

This clone was seen a few times. The CDR3 sequence is CASRLGQEAFF. The CDR3 coding sequence is TGTGCCAGCAGGCTCGGACAGGAAGCTTTCTTT. The chain combines TRBV6-5 with TRBJ1-1; maybe TRBD1 (6 bases). V was trimmed by 6 bases and J by 8 bases, leaving 10 bases between them. Germline V gene sequence: CDR1 MNHEY, CDR2 SVGAGI. CDR3 length equals 11 residues.

CDR3 nucleotide sequence: TGTGCCAGCAGCCCAGGGGTACCCGGGGAGCTGTTTTTT. Protein sequence: CASSPGVPGELFF. The genes are TRBV11-2 and TRBJ2-2, with a weak D call TRBD1 (6 bases). The CDR3 loop spans 13 amino acids. The germline CDR1 and CDR2 sequences are SGHAT and FQNNGV. V lost 5 bases and J 6 bases, leaving 10 bases between the germline ends. Drawing the rest from reference TRBV11-2 and TRBJ2-2, the complete variable domain is EAGVAQSPRYKIIEKRQSVAFWCNPISGHATLYWYQQILGQGPKLLIQFQNNGVVDDSQLPKDRFSAERLKGVDSTLKIQPAKLEDSAVYLCASSPGVPGELFFGEGSRLTVL.

The chain is built from TRBV19 and TRBJ2-1, with 8 bases matching TRBD1. The junction had 3 bases not matched to a gene; V was cut back by 3 bases and J by 8 bases. There are 13 residues in the CDR3. Germline V gene sequence: CDR1 LNHDA, CDR2 SQIVND (reference sequence). The CDR3 region is CASSIQGAHEQFF. The CDR3 nucleotides read TGTGCCAGTAGTATTCAGGGGGCGCATGAGCAGTTCTTC.

The CDR3 sequence is CASSQGDGYTF. Written as DNA, the CDR3 is TGTGCCAGCAGCCAAGGAGATGGCTACACCTTC. The chain employs TRBV4-2 and TRBJ1-2; unclear D gene. The V gene lost 1 base and the J gene lost 6 bases, with 3 bases spanning the gap. Germline CDR1 and CDR2: LGHNA and YNFKEQ. This CDR3 has 11 residues.

The J gene is TRBJ2-1, the V gene TRBV7-2; the D gene is possibly TRBD2 (6 bases). The V end was cut by 1 base, the J end by 12 bases, with 22 bases between. Germline CDR1 SGHTA, CDR2 FQGNSA. This CDR3 region has 16 residues. The CDR3 DNA is TGTGCCAGCAGCTTAGGTCGGGACTCTAGCAAAGAAGTGCAGTTCTTC. Translation: CASSLGRDSSKEVQFF.

The chain carries TRBV5-8 and TRBJ1-1; D perhaps matches TRBD1 (6 bases). This CDR3 has 16 residues. V shed 1 base and J shed 2 bases, with 15 bases lying between them. The germline V gene has CDR1 SGHTS and CDR2 YDEGEE. The CDR3 loop is CASSLTGLVRNTEAFF. CDR3 coding DNA: TGTGCCAGCAGCTTGACAGGGCTCGTCCGTAACACTGAAGCTTTCTTT.

A single count supports this clone. The V and J genes are TRBV5-1 and TRBJ1-1, with a tentative D call TRBD1 (5 bases). The CDR3 length is 14 residues. CDR1 and CDR2 (germline): SGHRS, YFSETQ. V was clipped by 2 bases and J by 0 bases, with 8 bases between them. The CDR3 here is CASSFGGMNTEAFF. The CDR3 DNA follows: TGCGCCAGCAGCTTCGGGGGAATGAACACTGAAGCTTTCTTT.

The chain recombines TRBV12-3 or TRBV12-4 with TRBJ1-3; maybe TRBD1 (5 bases). Trimming removed 6 bases from V and 4 bases from J, with 7 bases in between. The CDR3 consists of 12 residues. CDR3 region: CASRQAGNTIYF. The CDR3 coding sequence is TGTGCCAGCAGACAGGCCGGAAACACCATATATTTT.

The V and J genes are TRBV28 and TRBJ2-2; maybe TRBD1 (7 bases). Per the germline V gene, CDR1 is MDHEN and CDR2 is SYDVKM. This CDR3 is 13 amino acids long. V was clipped by 7 bases and J by 8 bases, with 14 bases between them. The CDR3 DNA sequence: TGTGCCAGCACCCTGGGGGGACAGGGGGAGCTGTTTTTT. It yields the protein CASTLGGQGELFF. Filled out from reference TRBV28 and TRBJ2-2, the complete variable domain reads DVKVTQSSRYLVKRTGEKVFLECVQDMDHENMFWYRQDPGLGLRLIYFSYDVKMKEKGDIPEGYSVSREKKERFSLILESASTNQTSMYLCASTLGGQGELFFGEGSRLTVL.

This rearrangement joins TRBV6-5 to TRBJ2-2; D possibly corresponds to TRBD1 (5 bases). The ends were cut back, 6 bases at V and 1 base at J, with 9 bases in the middle. The CDR3 is 14 amino acids. Germline V gene lookup returns CDR1 MNHEY and CDR2 SVGAGI. The CDR3: CASRGAGNTGELFF. The CDR3, as DNA: TGTGCCAGCAGAGGGGCCGGGAACACCGGGGAGCTGTTTTTT.

V is TRBV9 and J is TRBJ1-2; D call uncertain. Per germline, CDR1 SGDLS and CDR2 YYNGEE. CDR3 length: 14 residues. V gave up 4 bases and J gave up 8 bases, with 18 bases separating them. CDR3 sequence (DNA): TGTGCCAGCAGCCGCGTAGAGAGGTCGGAGGGCTACACCTTC. It translates to CASSRVERSEGYTF.

This chain connects TRBV28 to TRBJ1-1; D is perhaps TRBD1 (6 bases). The CDR3 consists of 14 residues. Germline lookup yields CDR1 MDHEN and CDR2 SYDVKM. V was clipped by 6 bases and J by 1 base, with 12 bases between them. CDR3 in DNA: TGTGCCAGCAGCAAAGACAGGCCGAACACTGAAGCTTTCTTT. Its translation: CASSKDRPNTEAFF.

The chain employs TRBV5-1 and TRBJ2-2, with D uncertain. There are 15 residues in the CDR3. Trimming removed 3 bases at V and 6 bases at J, with 15 bases between. Germline CDR1 is SGHRS and CDR2 is YFSETQ. Here the CDR3 DNA reads TGCGCCAGCAGCTCCTCCGGTCGAGCCCCCGGGGAGCTGTTTTTT. Its protein is CASSSSGRAPGELFF.

V gene TRBV6-1 combines with J gene TRBJ1-2; D might be TRBD1 (5 bases). Germline lookup yields CDR1 MNHNS and CDR2 SASEGT. V was shortened by 2 bases and J by 8 bases, with 12 bases between the two germline ends. The CDR3 covers 13 residues. The DNA for the CDR3 is TGTGCCAGCAGTGAAAATAGGGGCGCCGGCTACACCTTC. Protein: CASSENRGAGYTF.

The rearrangement links TRBV11-2 to TRBJ1-4; D is uncertain. The V end was cut by 7 bases, the J end by 0 bases, with 15 bases between. Per germline, CDR1 SGHAT and CDR2 FQNNGV. This CDR3 region has 16 residues. This chain's CDR3 is CASTHREVATNEKLFF. Here the CDR3 DNA reads TGTGCCAGCACCCACCGGGAGGTTGCAACTAATGAAAAACTGTTTTTT.

This chain uses TRBV9 with TRBJ2-1; no clear D gene. CDR1 and CDR2 (germline): SGDLS, YYNGEE. The V gene lost 3 bases and the J gene lost 7 bases, with 5 bases spanning the gap. The CDR3 has 11 amino acids. DNA for the CDR3: TGTGCCAGCAGCGGGGCTAATGAGCAGTTCTTC. Residues: CASSGANEQFF.

This clone was observed a few times. The chain couples TRBV5-1 to TRBJ2-1, with 14 bases that match TRBD2. The CDR3 totals 19 residues. Looked up from germline, CDR1 is SGHRS and CDR2 is YFSETQ. V lost 3 bases to trimming and J lost 0 bases; unmatched junction nucleotides: 8. Written as DNA, the CDR3 is TGCGCCAGCAGCTCCCCGACTAGCGGGGGGGTTAGCTCCTACAATGAGCAGTTCTTC. Protein product: CASSSPTSGGVSSYNEQFF.

The chain employs TRBV7-2 and TRBJ2-7, with D possibly matching TRBD1 (5 bases). From germline, CDR1 is SGHTA and CDR2 FQGNSA. The length of the CDR3 is 14 residues. V lost 1 base and J lost 0, with 7 bases in between. The CDR3 protein is CASSLGQLSYEQYF. For the CDR3, the DNA is TGTGCCAGCAGCTTAGGACAGCTCTCCTACGAGCAGTACTTC.